A single T cell receptor beta chain is shown here with its context. This sample was taken from a study of shared clonotypes between healthy human individuals. Naive CD8 cells comprised CD45RO-negative, CCR7-positively selected cells, excluding terminally differentiated effector memory CD45RA+ cells. The table came from immunoSEQ multiplex PCR; TCRdb's copy has only in-frame clones and leaves some out. The data show around 2.1 million clones, 85% to 95% seen once. Germline-derived CDR1 and CDR2 are MDHEN and SYDVKM. The CDR3 extends over 13 amino acids. The V end lost 10 bases, the J end lost 3 bases, and 15 bases lay between the germline ends.

The chain joins TRBV28 to TRBJ2-5, with D unclear. Sequencing was done on a sample of naive CD8+ T cells from PBMCs. This receptor was identified in a young man in good health. Some clones in this sample may be carry-over from other donors' samples. The CDR3 bases are TGTGCCACGAGACGGCGACTCAAAGAGACCCAGTACTTC. As protein: CATRRRLKETQYF.